The T cell receptor (beta chain) under discussion was sequenced for a study of chemoradiotherapy in HPV16-positive cancers. TCRdb keeps only in-frame clones here, not all; method: immunoSEQ multiplex PCR. The sample holds tens of thousands of clones; roughly 86% are singletons and the top ten take 2% to 2.5%. This clone appeared once. CDR1 and CDR2 (germline): LNHDA, SQIVND (reference sequence). The CDR3 consists of 15 residues. The V and J ends lost 5 bases and 5 bases, in that order; junction bases with no gene match: 7. This clonotype was sampled from a human donor with HPV-associated anogenital cancer. Source: blood, taken from a patient who underwent chemoradiotherapy. The chain combines TRBV19 with TRBJ1-4, with 8 bases matching TRBD1. CDR3 amino acids: CASSPPGGVNEKLFF. The CDR3 coding sequence is TGTGCCAGTAGTCCCCCAGGGGGCGTAAATGAAAAACTGTTTTTT.